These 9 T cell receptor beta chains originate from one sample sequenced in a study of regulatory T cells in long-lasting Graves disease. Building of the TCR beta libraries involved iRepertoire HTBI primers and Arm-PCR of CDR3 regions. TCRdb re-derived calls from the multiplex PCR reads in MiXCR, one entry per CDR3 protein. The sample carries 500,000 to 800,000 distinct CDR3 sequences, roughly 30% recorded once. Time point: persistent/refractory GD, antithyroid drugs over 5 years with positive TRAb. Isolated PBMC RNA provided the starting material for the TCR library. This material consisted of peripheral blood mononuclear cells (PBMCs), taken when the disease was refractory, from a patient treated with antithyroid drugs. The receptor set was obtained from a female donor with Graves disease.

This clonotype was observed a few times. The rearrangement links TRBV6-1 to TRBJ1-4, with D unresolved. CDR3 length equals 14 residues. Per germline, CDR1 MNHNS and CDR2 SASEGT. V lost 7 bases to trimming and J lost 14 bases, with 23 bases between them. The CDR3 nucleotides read TGTGCCAGCAACCCAAACGTAGACCGCGTATCCCTGTTTTTT. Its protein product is CASNPNVDRVSLFF.

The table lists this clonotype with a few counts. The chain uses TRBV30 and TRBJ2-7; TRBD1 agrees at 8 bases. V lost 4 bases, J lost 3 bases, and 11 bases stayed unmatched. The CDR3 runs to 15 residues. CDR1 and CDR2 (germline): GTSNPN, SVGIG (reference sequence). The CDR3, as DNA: TGTGCCTGGAAGTTAAGACAGGGGAAGATCTACGAGCAGTACTTC. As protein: CAWKLRQGKIYEQYF.

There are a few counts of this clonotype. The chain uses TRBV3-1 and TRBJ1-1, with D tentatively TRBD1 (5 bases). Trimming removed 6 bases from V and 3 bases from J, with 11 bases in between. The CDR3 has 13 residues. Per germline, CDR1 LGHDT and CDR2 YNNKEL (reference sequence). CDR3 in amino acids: CASRSTVYTEAFF. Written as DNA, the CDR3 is TGTGCCAGCAGATCGACAGTATACACTGAAGCTTTCTTT.

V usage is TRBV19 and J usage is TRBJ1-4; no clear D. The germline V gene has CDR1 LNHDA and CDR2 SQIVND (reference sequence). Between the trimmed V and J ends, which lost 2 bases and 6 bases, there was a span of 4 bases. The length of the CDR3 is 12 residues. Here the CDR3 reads CASSISDEKLFF. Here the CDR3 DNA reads TGTGCCAGTAGTATATCAGATGAAAAACTGTTTTTT.

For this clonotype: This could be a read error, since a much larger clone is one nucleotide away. DNA for the CDR3: TGTGCCAGCAGTTACGGTCAGGGCTCCTACGAGAAGTACTTC. Encoded protein: CASSYGQGSYEKYF. The chain combines TRBV6-9 with TRBJ2-7; possibly TRBD1 for D (5 bases). There are 14 residues in the CDR3. Germline CDR1 and CDR2: MNHGY and SVAAGI.

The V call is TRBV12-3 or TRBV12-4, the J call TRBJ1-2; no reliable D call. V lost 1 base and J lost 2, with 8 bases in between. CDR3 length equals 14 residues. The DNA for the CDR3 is TGTGCCAGCAGTTTAGGTCCGTACAACTATGGCTACACCTTC. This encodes CASSLGPYNYGYTF.

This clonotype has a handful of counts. CDR3 DNA sequence: TGCGCCAGCAGCTTGTCCTTGAATGGCTACACCTTC. Translation gives CASSLSLNGYTF. The chain joins TRBV5-1 to TRBJ1-2; D call uncertain. The CDR3 length is 12 residues. V was clipped by 1 base and J by 6 bases, with 7 bases between them. CDR1 is SGHRS, CDR2 YFSETQ, per germline.

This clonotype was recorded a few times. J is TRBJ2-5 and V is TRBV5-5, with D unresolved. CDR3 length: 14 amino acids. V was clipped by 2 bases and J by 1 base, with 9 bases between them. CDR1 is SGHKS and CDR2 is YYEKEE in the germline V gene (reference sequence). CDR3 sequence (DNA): TGTGCCAGCAGCTTCCGGCAGGCCCAAGAGACCCAGTACTTC. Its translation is CASSFRQAQETQYF.

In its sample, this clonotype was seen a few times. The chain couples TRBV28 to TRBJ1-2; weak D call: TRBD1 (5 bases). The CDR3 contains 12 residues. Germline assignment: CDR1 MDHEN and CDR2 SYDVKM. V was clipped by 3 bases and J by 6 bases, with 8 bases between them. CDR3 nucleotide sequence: TGTGCCAGCAGTTTGGGGGAGCATGGCTACACCTTC. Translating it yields CASSLGEHGYTF.